This TCR beta chain was sequenced during a study (dated by TCRdb to between 2015 and 2016). This clonotype showed up just a few times. What antigen it recognizes has not been identified. It has no much larger one-base neighbor in the sample; base qualities were not kept. CDR1 and CDR2 are drawn from the germline V gene: SQVTM, ANQGSEA. Clipping removes 5 bases from V and 6 bases from J, with 10 as the unmatched junction base count. The CDR3 contains 13 residues, cysteine and phenylalanine counted. The only DNA kept is the CDR3, 39 bases in frame from the first base. Receptors were amplified or captured by RT-PCR. Reads for this sample came from an Illumina MiSeq. Clones were called with MiXCR by TCRdb after fastp trimmed the public reads at Q25, and only in-frame beta chains were retained. A single entry per CDR3 protein holds the most common genes and DNA from its merged rows. The sample table records about 680,000 distinct CDR3 sequences; 13% to 15% of these occur just once. The ten largest make up 3.6% of the sample.

The sequenced sample was memory CD4+ T cells from blood. The receptor was derived from a female donor in good health, serving as a healthy control. Rearrangement joined TRBV29-1 to TRBJ2-7; 7 bases in the middle match TRBD1. The CDR3 here reads CSVPRQGGREQYF. DNA sequence: TGCAGCGTTCCCAGACAGGGCGGGCGCGAGCAGTACTTC.